This T cell receptor (beta chain) emerged from a study of blood T cell repertoires in COVID-19. Whole-study context: T cells, B-cell-depleted T cells, or PBMCs provided the cDNA or gDNA that served as material.

The V gene end was trimmed by 2 bases and the J gene end by 0 bases; junction bases not matched to a gene: 3. The CDR3 sequence is 17 residues long. Germline V gives CDR1 MDHEN, CDR2 SYDVKM. In the source study's methods: Amplification of reference gene primers provided the estimated nucleated cell counts. Assay: immunoSEQ multiplex PCR; the TCRdb copy retains only in-frame clones and omits some. V and J calls and clone size are given by that table; D and trimming were obtained from the DNA. The sample records around 200,000 clones, about 85% being singletons. A Seattle source enrolled patients during active infection and followed them longitudinally.

The clonotype was recovered from a person in their 70s with COVID-19, enrolled during active disease. The chain employs TRBV28 and TRBJ2-2; 10 nucleotides agree with TRBD2. Input material: peripheral blood. This CDR3 reads CASSLPGLAANTGELFF. In DNA form, the CDR3 reads TGTGCCAGCAGTTTACCCGGACTAGCGGCGAACACCGGGGAGCTGTTTTTT.